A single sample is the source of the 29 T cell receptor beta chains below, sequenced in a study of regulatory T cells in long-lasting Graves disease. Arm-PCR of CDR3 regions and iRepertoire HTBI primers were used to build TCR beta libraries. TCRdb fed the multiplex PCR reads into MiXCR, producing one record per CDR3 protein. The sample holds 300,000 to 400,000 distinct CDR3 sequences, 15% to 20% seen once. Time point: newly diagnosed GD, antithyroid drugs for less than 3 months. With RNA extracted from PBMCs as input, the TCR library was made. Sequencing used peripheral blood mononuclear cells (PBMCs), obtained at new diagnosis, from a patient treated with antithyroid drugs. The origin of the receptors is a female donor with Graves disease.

The CDR3: CASSIQTGGSTDTQYF. The CDR3, as DNA: TGTGCCAGCAGCATACAGACAGGGGGGAGCACAGATACGCAGTATTTT. The chain joins TRBV19 to TRBJ2-3; 9 positions agree with TRBD1. Trimming cost V 9 bases and J 0 bases; bases outside gene matches: 10. Germline V CDR1 and CDR2: LNHDA, SQIVND (reference sequence). This CDR3 is 16 amino acids long. The complete variable domain, with remaining parts taken from reference TRBV19 and TRBJ2-3, reads DGGITQSPKYLFRKEGQNVTLSCEQNLNHDAMYWYRQDPGQGLRLIYYSQIVNDFQKGDIAEGYSVSREKKESFPLTVTSAQKNPTAFYLCASSIQTGGSTDTQYFGPGTRLTVL.

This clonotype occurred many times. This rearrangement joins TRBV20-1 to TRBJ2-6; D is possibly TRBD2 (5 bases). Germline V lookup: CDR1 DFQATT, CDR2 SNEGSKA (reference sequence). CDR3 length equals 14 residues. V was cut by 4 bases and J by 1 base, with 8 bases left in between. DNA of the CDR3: TGCAGTGCTATTACGGGGTCTGGGGCCAACGTCCTGACTTTC. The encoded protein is CSAITGSGANVLTF.

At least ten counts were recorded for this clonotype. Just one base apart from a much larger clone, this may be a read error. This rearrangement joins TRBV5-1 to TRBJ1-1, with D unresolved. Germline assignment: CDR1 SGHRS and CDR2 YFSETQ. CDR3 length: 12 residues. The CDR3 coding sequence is TGCGCCAGCAGCGACATGAACACTGAAGCTTCCTTT. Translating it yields CASSDMNTEASF.

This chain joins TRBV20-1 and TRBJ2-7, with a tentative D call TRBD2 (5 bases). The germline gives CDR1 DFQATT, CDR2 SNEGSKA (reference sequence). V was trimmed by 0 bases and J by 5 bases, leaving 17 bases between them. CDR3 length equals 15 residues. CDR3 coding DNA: TGCAGTGCTAGAGATCTCGGCGGGTCTCTAGACGAGCAGTACTTC. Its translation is CSARDLGGSLDEQYF.

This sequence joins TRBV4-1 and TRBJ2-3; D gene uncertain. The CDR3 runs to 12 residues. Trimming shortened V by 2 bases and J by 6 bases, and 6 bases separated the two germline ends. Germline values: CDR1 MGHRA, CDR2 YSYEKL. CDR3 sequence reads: CASSQIKDTQYF. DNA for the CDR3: TGCGCCAGCAGCCAAATAAAGGATACGCAGTATTTT.

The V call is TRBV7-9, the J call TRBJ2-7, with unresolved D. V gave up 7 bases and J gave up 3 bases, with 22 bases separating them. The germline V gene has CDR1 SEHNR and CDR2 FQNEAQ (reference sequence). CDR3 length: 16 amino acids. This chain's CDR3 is CASNKNLQDGFYEQYF. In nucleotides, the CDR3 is TGTGCCAGCAACAAAAACCTCCAGGACGGATTCTACGAGCAGTACTTC.

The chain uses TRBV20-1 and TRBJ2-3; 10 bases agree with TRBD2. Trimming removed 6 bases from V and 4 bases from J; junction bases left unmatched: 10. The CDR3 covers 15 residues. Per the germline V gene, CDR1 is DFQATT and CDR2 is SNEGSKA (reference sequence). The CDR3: CSAEQPLAGADTQYF. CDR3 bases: TGCAGTGCGGAACAACCCCTAGCGGGAGCAGATACGCAGTATTTT.

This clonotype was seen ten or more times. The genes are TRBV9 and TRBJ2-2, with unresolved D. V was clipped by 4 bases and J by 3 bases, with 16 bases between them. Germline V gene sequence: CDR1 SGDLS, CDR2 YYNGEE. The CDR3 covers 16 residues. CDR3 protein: CASSYTPSTYTGELFF. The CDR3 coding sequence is TGTGCCAGCAGCTATACGCCGTCTACCTACACCGGGGAGCTGTTTTTT.

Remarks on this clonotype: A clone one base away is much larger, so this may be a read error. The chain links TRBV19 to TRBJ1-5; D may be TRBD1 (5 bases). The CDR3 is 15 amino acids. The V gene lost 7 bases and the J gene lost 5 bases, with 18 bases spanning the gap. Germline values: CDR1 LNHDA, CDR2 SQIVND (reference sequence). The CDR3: CASKRSQGNDQPQHF. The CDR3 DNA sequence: TGTGCCAGTAAACGTTCGCAGGGCAACGATCAGCCCCAGCATTTT.

CDR3 DNA sequence: TGTGCCAGCAGCTTAGAAGGTCGGGAGGCCTACGAGCAGTACTTC. Translation gives CASSLEGREAYEQYF. The chain recombines TRBV11-2 with TRBJ2-7; the match to TRBD2 covers 7 bases. The CDR3 is made up of 15 amino acids. J gave up 2 bases and V 0 bases, and 4 bases lay outside the gene matches. The germline V gene has CDR1 SGHAT and CDR2 FQNNGV.

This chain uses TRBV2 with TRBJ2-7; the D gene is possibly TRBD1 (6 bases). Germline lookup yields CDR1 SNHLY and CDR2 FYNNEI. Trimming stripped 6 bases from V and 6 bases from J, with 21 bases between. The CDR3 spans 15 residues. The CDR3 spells CASRNWGQVSGEQYF. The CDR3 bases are TGTGCCAGCAGGAACTGGGGGCAGGTATCCGGCGAGCAGTACTTC.

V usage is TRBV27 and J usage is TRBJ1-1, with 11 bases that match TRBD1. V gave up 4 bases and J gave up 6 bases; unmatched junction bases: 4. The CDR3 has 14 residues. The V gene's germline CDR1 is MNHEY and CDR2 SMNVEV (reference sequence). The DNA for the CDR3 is TGTGCCAGCAGTTCCCAGGGACAGGGGGCTGAAGCTTTCTTT. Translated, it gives CASSSQGQGAEAFF.

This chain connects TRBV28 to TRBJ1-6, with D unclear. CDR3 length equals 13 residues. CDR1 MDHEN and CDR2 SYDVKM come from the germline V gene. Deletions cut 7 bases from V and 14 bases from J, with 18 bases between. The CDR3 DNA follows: TGTGCCAGCACGACGGGTCGCGGTGGCACCCTCCACTTT. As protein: CASTTGRGGTLHF.

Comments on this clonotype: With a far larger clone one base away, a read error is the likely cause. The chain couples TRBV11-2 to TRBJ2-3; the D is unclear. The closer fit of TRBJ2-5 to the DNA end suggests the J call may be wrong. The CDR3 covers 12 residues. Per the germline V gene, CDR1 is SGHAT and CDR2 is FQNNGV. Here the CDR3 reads CANSLDRGTQYF. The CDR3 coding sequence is TGTGCCAACAGCTTAGATCGCGGGACCCAGTACTTC.

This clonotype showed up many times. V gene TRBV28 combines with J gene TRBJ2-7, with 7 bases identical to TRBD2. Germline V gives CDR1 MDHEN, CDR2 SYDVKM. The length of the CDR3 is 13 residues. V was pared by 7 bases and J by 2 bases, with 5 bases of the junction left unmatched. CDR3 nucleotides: TGTGCCAGCATTCCGGGAGGTGCCTACGAGCAGTACTTC. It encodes CASIPGGAYEQYF.

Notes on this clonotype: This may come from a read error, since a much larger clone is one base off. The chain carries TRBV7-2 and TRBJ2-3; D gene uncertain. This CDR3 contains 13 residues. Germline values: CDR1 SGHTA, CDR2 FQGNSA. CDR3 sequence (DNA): TGTGCCAGCAGCCACCCTCACACAGATACGCGGTATTTT. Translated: CASSHPHTDTRYF.

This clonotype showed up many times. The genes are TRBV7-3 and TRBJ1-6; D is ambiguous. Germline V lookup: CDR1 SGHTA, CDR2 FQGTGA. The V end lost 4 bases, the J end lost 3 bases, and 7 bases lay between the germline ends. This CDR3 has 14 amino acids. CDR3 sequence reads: CASSYLLYNSPLHF. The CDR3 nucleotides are TGTGCCAGCAGCTACCTTCTCTATAATTCACCCCTCCACTTT. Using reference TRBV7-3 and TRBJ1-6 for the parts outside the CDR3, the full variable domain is GAGVSQTPSNKVTEKGKYVELRCDPISGHTALYWYRQSLGQGPEFLIYFQGTGAADDSGLPNDRFFAVRPEGSVSTLKIQRTERGDSAVYLCASSYLLYNSPLHFGNGTRLTVT.

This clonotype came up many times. The CDR3 DNA reads as TGTGCCAGCAGTGTACAGGGCCAAGAGACCCAGTACTTC. Its translation: CASSVQGQETQYF. The J gene is TRBJ2-5, the V gene TRBV27; a possible D gene is TRBD1 (6 bases). Germline assignment: CDR1 MNHEY and CDR2 SMNVEV (reference sequence). This CDR3 is 13 amino acids long. V was cut by 5 bases and J by 1 base, with 8 bases left in between.

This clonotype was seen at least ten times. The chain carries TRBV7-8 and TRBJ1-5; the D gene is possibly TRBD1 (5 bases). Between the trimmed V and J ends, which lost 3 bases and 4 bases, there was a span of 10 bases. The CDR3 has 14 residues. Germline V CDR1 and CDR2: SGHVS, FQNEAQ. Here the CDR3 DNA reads TGTGCCAGCAGCTTTGGACACGTTAATCAGCCCCAGCATTTT. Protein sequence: CASSFGHVNQPQHF. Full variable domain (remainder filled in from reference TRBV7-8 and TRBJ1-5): GAGVSQSPRYKVAKRGQDVALRCDPISGHVSLFWYQQALGQGPEFLTYFQNEAQLDKSGLPSDRFFAERPEGSVSTLKIQRTQQEDSAVYLCASSFGHVNQPQHFGDGTRLSIL.

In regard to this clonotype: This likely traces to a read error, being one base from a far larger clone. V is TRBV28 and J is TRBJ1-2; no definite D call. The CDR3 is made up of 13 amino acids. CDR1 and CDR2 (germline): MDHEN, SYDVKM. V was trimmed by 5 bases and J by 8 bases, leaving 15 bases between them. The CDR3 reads CASSDTKGRGYTF. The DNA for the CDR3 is TGTGCCAGCAGTGATACGAAAGGGAGAGGCTACACCTTC.

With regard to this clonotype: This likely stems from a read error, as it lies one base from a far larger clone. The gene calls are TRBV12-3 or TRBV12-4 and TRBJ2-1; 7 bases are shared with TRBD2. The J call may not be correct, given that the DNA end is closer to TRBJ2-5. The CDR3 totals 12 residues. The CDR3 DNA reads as TGTTCCAGCAGTTTAGCGGGAGAGACCCAGTACTTC. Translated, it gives CSSSLAGETQYF.

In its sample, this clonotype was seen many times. The CDR3 here is CASSPGRGNQPQHF. The CDR3 bases are TGTGCCAGCAGCCCTGGGCGAGGGAATCAGCCCCAGCATTTT. The chain is built from TRBV12-3 or TRBV12-4 and TRBJ1-5; D gene uncertain. The ends were cut back, 6 bases at V and 4 bases at J, with 13 bases in the middle. The CDR3 spans 14 residues.

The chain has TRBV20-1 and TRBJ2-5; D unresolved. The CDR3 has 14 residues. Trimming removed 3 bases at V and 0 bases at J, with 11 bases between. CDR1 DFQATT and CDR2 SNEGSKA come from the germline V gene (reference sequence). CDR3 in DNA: TGCAGTGCTAGTATTGTCCAGGACCAAGAGACCCAGTACTTC. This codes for CSASIVQDQETQYF.

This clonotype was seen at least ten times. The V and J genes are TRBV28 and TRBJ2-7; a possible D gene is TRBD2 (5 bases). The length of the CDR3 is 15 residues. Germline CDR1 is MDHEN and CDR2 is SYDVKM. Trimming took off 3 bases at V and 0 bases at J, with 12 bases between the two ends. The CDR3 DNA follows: TGTGCCAGCAGTTTGGGAGACTTAAACTCCTACGAGCAGTACTTC. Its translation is CASSLGDLNSYEQYF.

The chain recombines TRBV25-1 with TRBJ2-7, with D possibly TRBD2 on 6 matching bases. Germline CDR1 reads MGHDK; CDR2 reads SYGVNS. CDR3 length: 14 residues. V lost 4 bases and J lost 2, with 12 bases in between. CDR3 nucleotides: TGTGCCAGCAGTGTGGAGGGTGGTCCCTACGAGCAGTACTTC. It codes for CASSVEGGPYEQYF.

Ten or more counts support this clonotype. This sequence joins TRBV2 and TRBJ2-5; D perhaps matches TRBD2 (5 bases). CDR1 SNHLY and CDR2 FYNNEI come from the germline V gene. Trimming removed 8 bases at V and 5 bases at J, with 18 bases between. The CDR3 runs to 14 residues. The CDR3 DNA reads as TGTGCCAGCGAGGGCGGCCATCAAGGGGAGACCCAGTACTTC. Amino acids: CASEGGHQGETQYF. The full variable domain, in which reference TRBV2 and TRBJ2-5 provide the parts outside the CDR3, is EPEVTQTPSHQVTQMGQEVILRCVPISNHLYFYWYRQILGQKVEFLVSFYNNEISEKSEIFDDQFSVERPDGSNFTLKIRSTKLEDSAMYFCASEGGHQGETQYFGPGTRLLVL.

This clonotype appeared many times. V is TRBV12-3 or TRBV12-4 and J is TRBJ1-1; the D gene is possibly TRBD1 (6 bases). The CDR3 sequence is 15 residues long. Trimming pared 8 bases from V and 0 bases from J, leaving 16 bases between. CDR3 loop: CASSPGVFMNTEAFF. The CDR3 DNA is TGTGCCAGCTCCCCAGGGGTCTTCATGAACACTGAAGCTTTCTTT.

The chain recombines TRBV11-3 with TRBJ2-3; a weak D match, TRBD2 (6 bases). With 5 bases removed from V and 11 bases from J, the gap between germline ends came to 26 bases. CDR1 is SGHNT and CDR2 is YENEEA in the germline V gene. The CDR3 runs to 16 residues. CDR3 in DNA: TGTGCCAGCAGCGGACCGGGACTCGCTCCGCCTGGAGAGCAGTATTTT. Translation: CASSGPGLAPPGEQYF.

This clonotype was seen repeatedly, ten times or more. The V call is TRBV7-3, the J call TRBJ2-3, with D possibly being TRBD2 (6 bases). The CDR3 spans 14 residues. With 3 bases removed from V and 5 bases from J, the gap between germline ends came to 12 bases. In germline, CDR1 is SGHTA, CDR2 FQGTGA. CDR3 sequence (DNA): TGTGCCAGCAGCTTGGTCGGAGCGGGAGATACGCAGTATTTT. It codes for CASSLVGAGDTQYF.